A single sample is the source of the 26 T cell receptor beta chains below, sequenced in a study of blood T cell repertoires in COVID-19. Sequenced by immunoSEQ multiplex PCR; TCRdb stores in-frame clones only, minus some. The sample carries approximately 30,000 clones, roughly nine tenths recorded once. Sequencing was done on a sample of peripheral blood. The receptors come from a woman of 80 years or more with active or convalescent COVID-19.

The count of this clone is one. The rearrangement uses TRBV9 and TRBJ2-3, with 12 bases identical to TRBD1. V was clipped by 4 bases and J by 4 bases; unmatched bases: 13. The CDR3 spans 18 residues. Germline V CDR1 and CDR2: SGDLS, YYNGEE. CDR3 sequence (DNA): TGTGCCAGCAGCCATCTGGGACAGGGGGCTTTATTTTCAGATACGCAGTATTTT. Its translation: CASSHLGQGALFSDTQYF.

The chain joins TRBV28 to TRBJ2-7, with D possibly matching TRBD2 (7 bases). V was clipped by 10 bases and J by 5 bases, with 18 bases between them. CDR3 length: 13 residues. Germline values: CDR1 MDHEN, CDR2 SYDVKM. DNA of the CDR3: TGTGCCACAGGGGACCCCGGGAGGAACGAGCAGTACTTC. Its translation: CATGDPGRNEQYF.

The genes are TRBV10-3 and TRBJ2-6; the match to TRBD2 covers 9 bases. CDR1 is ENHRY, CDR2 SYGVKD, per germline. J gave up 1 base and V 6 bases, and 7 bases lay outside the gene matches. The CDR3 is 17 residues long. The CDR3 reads CAISGTSLGSGANVLTF. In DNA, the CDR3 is TGTGCCATCAGCGGGACTAGCTTGGGGTCTGGGGCCAACGTCCTGACTTTC.

The CDR3 DNA sequence: TGCAGTGCTAGTTCGTGGGCGCGGAACACTGAAGCTTTCTTT. Amino acids: CSASSWARNTEAFF. V is TRBV20-1 and J is TRBJ1-1, with unresolved D. The CDR3 extends over 14 amino acids. Germline V CDR1 and CDR2: DFQATT, SNEGSKA (reference sequence). Trimming stripped 3 bases from V and 1 base from J, with 12 bases between.

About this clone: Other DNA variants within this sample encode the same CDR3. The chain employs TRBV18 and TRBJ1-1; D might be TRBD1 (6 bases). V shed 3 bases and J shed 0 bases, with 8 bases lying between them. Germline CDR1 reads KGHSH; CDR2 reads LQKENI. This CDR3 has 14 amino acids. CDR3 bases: TGTGCCAGCTCACCCGACAGGATGAACACTGAAGCTTTCTTT. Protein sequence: CASSPDRMNTEAFF. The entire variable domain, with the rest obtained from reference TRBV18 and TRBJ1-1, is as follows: NAGVMQNPRHLVRRRGQEARLRCSPMKGHSHVYWYRQLPEEGLKFMVYLQKENIIDESGMPKERFSAEFPKEGPSILRIQQVVRGDSAAYFCASSPDRMNTEAFFGQGTRLTVV.

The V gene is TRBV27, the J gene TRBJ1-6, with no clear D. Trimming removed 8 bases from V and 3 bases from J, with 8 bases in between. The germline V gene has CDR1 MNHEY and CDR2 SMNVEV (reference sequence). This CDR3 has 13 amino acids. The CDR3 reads CASRRFYNSPLHF. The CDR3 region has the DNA TGTGCCAGCCGGAGGTTCTATAATTCACCCCTCCACTTT.

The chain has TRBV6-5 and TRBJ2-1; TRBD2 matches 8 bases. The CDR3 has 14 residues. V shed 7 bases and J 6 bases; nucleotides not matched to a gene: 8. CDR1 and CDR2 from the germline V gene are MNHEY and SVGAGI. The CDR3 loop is CASILGTSLNEQFF. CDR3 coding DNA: TGTGCCAGCATCCTGGGGACTAGTCTCAATGAGCAGTTCTTC.

CDR3: CASSHPLRGIYEQYF. The CDR3 DNA reads as TGTGCCAGCAGCCATCCTTTGCGGGGGATCTACGAGCAGTACTTC. The gene calls are TRBV14 and TRBJ2-7; TRBD2 matches 7 bases. V gave up 3 bases and J gave up 3 bases; unmatched junction bases: 8. The CDR3 sequence is 15 residues long. Germline CDR1 SGHDN, CDR2 FVKESK.

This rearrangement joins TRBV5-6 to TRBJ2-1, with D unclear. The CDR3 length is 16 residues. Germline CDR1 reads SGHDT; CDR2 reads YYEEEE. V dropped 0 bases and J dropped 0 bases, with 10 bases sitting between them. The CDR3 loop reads CASSLGGKSSYNEQFF. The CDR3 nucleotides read TGTGCCAGCAGCTTGGGAGGTAAGAGCTCCTACAATGAGCAGTTCTTC.

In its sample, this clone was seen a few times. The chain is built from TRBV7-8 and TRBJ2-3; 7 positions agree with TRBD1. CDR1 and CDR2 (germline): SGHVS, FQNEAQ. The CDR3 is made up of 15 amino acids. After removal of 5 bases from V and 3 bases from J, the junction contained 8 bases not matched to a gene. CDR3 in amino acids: CASSRPTGLTDTQYF. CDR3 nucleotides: TGTGCCAGCAGCCGACCGACAGGGTTGACAGATACGCAGTATTTT. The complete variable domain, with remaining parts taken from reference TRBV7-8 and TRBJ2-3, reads GAGVSQSPRYKVAKRGQDVALRCDPISGHVSLFWYQQALGQGPEFLTYFQNEAQLDKSGLPSDRFFAERPEGSVSTLKIQRTQQEDSAVYLCASSRPTGLTDTQYFGPGTRLTVL.

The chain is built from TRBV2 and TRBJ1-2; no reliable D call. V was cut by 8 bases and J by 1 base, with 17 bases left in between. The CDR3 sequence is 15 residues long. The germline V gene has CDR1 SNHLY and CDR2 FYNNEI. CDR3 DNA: TGTGCCAGCCGGGTTTCGCAGCGGGGTAACTATGGCTACACCTTC. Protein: CASRVSQRGNYGYTF.

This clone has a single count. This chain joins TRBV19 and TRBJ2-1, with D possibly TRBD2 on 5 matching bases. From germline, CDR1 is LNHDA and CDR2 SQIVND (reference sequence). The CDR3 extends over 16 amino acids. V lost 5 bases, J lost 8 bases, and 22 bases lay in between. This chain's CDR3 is CASSAVVGERTYEQFF. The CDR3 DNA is TGTGCCAGTAGTGCCGTTGTGGGAGAGAGAACCTATGAGCAGTTCTTC. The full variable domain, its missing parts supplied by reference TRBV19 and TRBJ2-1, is DGGITQSPKYLFRKEGQNVTLSCEQNLNHDAMYWYRQDPGQGLRLIYYSQIVNDFQKGDIAEGYSVSREKKESFPLTVTSAQKNPTAFYLCASSAVVGERTYEQFFGPGTRLTVL.

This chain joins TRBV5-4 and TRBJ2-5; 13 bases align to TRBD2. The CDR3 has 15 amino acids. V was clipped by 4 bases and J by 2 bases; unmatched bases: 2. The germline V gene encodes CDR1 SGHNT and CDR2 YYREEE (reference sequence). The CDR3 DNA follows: TGTGCCAGCAGCCTACTAGCGGGGGGGCAAGAGACCCAGTACTTC. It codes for CASSLLAGGQETQYF.

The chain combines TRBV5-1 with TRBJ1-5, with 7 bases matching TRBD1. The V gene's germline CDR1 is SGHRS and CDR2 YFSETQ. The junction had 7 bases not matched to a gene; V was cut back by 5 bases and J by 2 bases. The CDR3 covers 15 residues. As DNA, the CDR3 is TGCGCCAGCAGACCGACAGGGATGGGCAATCAGCCCCAGCATTTT. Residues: CASRPTGMGNQPQHF.

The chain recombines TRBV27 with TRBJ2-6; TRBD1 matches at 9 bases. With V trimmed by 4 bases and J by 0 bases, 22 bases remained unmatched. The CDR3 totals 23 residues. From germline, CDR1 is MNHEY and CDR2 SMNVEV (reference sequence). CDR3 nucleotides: TGTGCCAGCAGTTCGACTACCGGGACAGGGCAATCCCGCATTAACTCTGGGGCCAACGTCCTGACTTTC. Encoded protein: CASSSTTGTGQSRINSGANVLTF.

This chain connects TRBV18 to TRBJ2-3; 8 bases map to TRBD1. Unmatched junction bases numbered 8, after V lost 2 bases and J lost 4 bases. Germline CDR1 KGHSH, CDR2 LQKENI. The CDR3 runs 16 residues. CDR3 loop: CASSPKTGASSDTQYF. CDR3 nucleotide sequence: TGTGCCAGCTCACCAAAGACAGGGGCCTCTTCAGATACGCAGTATTTT.

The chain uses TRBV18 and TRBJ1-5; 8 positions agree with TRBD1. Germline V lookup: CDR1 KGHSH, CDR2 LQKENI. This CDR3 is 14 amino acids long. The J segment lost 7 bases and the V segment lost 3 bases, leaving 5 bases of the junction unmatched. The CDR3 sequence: CASSPDRDRQPQHF. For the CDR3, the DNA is TGTGCCAGCTCACCGGACAGGGATAGACAGCCCCAGCATTTT. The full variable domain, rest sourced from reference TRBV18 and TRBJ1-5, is NAGVMQNPRHLVRRRGQEARLRCSPMKGHSHVYWYRQLPEEGLKFMVYLQKENIIDESGMPKERFSAEFPKEGPSILRIQQVVRGDSAAYFCASSPDRDRQPQHFGDGTRLSIL.

The DNA for the CDR3 is TGTGCCAGCAGCTTAGTGGGCGGGCATCGCTCTGGGGCCAACGTCCTGACTTTC. It codes for CASSLVGGHRSGANVLTF. This rearrangement joins TRBV11-2 to TRBJ2-6; maybe TRBD2 (5 bases). Trimming cost V 1 base and J 0 bases, with 13 bases left between them. Germline lookup yields CDR1 SGHAT and CDR2 FQNNGV. The CDR3 is made up of 18 amino acids.

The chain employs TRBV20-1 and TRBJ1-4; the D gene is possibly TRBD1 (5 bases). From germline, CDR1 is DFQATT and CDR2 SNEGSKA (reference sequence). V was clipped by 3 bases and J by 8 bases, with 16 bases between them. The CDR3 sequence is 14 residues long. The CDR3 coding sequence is TGCAGTGCTAGTGGGGGTCGGGGGAGCGAAAAACTGTTTTTT. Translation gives CSASGGRGSEKLFF.

The CDR3 loop reads CASSPWRVGTEAFF. The DNA of the CDR3 is TGTGCCAGCAGCCCGTGGAGGGTTGGCACTGAAGCTTTCTTT. The chain combines TRBV9 with TRBJ1-1; D remains ambiguous. From germline, CDR1 is SGDLS and CDR2 YYNGEE. V lost 4 bases and J lost 4, with 14 bases in between. The length of the CDR3 is 14 residues.

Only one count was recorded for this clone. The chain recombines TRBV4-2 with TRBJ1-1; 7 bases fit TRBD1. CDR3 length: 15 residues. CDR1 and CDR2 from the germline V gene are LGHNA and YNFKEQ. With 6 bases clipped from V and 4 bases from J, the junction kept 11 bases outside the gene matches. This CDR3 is CASRQTRQGGTEAFF. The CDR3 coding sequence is TGTGCCAGCAGACAGACGCGACAGGGAGGCACTGAAGCTTTCTTT.

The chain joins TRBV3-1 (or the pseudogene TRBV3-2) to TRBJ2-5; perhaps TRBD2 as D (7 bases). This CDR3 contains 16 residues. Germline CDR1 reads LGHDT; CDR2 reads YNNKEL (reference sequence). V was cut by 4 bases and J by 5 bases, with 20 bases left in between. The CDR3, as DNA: TGTGCCAGCAGCCCGCAGCGGGGACAACGAGGGGAGACCCAGTACTTC. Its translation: CASSPQRGQRGETQYF.

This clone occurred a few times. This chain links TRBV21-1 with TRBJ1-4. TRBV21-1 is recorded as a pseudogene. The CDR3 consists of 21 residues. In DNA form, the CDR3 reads TGTGCCAGCAGCAAAGTGCTTCTCGAGGAAAAAATCGCCAGTTCAAATGAAAAACTGTTTTTT. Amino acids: CASSKVLLEEKIASSNEKLFF.

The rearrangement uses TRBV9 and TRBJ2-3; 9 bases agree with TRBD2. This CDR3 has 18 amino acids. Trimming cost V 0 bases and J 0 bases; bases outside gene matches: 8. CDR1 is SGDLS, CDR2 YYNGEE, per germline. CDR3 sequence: CASSVGRQRGVSTDTQYF. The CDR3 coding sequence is TGTGCCAGCAGCGTAGGTCGCCAGCGGGGGGTAAGCACAGATACGCAGTATTTT.

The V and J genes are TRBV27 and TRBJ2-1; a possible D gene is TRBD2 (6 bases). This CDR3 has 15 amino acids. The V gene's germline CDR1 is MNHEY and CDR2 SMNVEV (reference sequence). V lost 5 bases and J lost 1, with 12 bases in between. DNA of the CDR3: TGTGCCAGCAGTAACTCCGGGGGATCCTACAATGAGCAGTTCTTC. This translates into CASSNSGGSYNEQFF.

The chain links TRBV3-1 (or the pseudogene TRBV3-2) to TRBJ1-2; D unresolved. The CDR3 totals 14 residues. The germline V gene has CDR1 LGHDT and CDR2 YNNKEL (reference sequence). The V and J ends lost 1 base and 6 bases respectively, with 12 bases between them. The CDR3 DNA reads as TGTGCCAGCAGCCAAGGGATTTTCGACAATGGCTACACCTTC. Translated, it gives CASSQGIFDNGYTF.